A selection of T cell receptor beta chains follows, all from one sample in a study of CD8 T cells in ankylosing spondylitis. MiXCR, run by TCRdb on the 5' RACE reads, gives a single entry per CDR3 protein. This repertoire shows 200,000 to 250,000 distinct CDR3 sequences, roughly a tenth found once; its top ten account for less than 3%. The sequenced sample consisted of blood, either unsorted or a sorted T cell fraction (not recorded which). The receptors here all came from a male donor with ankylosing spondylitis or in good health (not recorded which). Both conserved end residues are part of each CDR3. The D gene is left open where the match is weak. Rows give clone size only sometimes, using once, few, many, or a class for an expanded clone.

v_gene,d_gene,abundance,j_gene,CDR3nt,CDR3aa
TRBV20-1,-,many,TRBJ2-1,TGCAGTGCTAGAGTCCATGCAGACCACTCTTTCCCATACAATGAGCAGTTCTTC,CSARVHADHSFPYNEQFF
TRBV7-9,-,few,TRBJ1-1,TGTGCCAGCAGCCCTGCGGGGGCTACCACTGAAGCTTTCTTT,CASSPAGATTEAFF
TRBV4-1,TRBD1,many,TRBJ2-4,TGCGCCAGCAGCCAAGAAGGGACAGGGGGTGAAGCGACCAAAAACATTCAGTACTTC,CASSQEGTGGEATKNIQYF
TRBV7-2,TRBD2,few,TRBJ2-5,TGTGCCAGCAGCCGCGGGGGGGGCCCGGAGACCCAGTACTTC,CASSRGGGPETQYF
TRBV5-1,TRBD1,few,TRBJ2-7,TGCGCCAGCAGCTGGGACAGGGACGAGCAGTACTTC,CASSWDRDEQYF
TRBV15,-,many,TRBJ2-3,TGTGCCACCAGCAGAACCGAGGGGACGCAGTATTTT,CATSRTEGTQYF
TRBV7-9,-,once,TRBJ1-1,TGTGCCAGCACCGAGGGGGGGGCCAGGGGAGCCACTGAAGCTTTCTTT,CASTEGGARGATEAFF
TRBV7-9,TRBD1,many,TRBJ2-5,TGTGCCAGCAGCCCTGGGACAGGGGGCCTACAAGAGACCCAGTACTTC,CASSPGTGGLQETQYF
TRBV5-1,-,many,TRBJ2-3,TGCGCCAGCAGCTCCCGGGACTCAAGCACAGATACGCAGTATTTT,CASSSRDSSTDTQYF
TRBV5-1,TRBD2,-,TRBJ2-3,TGCGCCAGCCTTCCTAGCGGGAGTAGCACAGATACGCAGTATTTT,CASLPSGSSTDTQYF
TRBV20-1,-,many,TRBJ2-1,TGCAGTGCTAGGAAAGCGCAAAACAATGAGCAGTTCTTC,CSARKAQNNEQFF
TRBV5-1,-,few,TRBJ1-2,TGCGCCAGCAGCCCGGACACAGGGCAGGGCGGCTACACCTTC,CASSPDTGQGGYTF
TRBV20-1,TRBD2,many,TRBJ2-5,TGCAGTGCTATAGCGGGAGGGCAAAAAGAGACCCAGTACTTC,CSAIAGGQKETQYF
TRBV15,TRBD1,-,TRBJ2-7,TGTGCCACCAGCGTCGGACAGGGGCCCTACGAGCAGTACTTC,CATSVGQGPYEQYF
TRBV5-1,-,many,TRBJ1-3,TGCGCCAGCAGCTTAAGCGGCAGCTCTGGAAACACCATATATTTT,CASSLSGSSGNTIYF
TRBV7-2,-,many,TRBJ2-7,TGTGCCAGCAGCCCAGGGACGGTTGCCTACGAGCAGTACTTC,CASSPGTVAYEQYF
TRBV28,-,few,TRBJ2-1,TGTGCCAGCAGTTCCTTATCAGGAGGGGATTACAATGAGCAGTTCTTC,CASSSLSGGDYNEQFF
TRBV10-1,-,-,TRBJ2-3,TGCGCCAGCAGTATCACCGATACGCAGTATTTT,CASSITDTQYF
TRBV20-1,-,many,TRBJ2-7,TGCAGTGCTGGAGTAGAAGATCCGGCTAGCGCATCCTACGAGCAGTACTTC,CSAGVEDPASASYEQYF
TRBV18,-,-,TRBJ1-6,TGTGCCAGCTCCCGCGGAGTCGTGGCTTCACCCCTCCACTTT,CASSRGVVASPLHF